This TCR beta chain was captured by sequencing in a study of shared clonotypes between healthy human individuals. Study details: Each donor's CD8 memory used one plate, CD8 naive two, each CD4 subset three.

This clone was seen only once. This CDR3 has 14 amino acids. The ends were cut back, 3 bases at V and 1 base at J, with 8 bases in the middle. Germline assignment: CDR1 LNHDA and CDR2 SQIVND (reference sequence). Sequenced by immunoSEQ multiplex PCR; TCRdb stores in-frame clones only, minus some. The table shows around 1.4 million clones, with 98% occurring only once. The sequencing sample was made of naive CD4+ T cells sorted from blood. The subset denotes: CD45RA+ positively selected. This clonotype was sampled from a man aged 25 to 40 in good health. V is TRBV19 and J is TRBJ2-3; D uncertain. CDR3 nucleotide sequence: TGTGCCAGTAGTATCGGTCAGGGCACAGATACGCAGTATTTT. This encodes CASSIGQGTDTQYF.